This passage covers 20 T cell receptor beta chains from one sample sequenced in a study of identical twins. TCRdb fed the 5' RACE reads into MiXCR, producing one record per CDR3 protein. The data hold 200,000 to 250,000 distinct CDR3 sequences, with around 6.8% observed a single time. This same sample was also part of a study on yellow fever vaccine responses in identical twins.

Material: memory (CD45RO+) T cells sorted from blood. The receptors derive from a woman between 18 and 29 years old in good health.

This clonotype was recorded at least ten times. The J gene is TRBJ2-1, the V gene TRBV28, with 9 bases aligning to TRBD2. This CDR3 region has 19 residues. Germline V lookup: CDR1 MDHEN, CDR2 SYDVKM. V lost 4 bases and J lost 7; bases outside the gene matches: 20. CDR3 amino acids: CASSSAQGTLAGRGNEQFF. DNA of the CDR3: TGTGCCAGCAGTTCAGCACAGGGGACACTAGCGGGCCGGGGGAATGAGCAGTTCTTC.

The rearrangement links TRBV9 to TRBJ2-7; 7 bases agree with TRBD2. Germline values: CDR1 SGDLS, CDR2 YYNGEE. V gave up 0 bases and J gave up 4 bases; unmatched junction bases: 10. The CDR3 has 16 amino acids. This CDR3 reads CASSVAIGLADYEQYF. CDR3 DNA sequence: TGTGCCAGCAGCGTAGCTATCGGGCTAGCGGATTACGAGCAGTACTTC.

This clonotype was counted a few times. The chain joins TRBV6-1 to TRBJ2-3, with D possibly being TRBD2 (6 bases). The V gene lost 11 bases and the J gene lost 0 bases, with 15 bases spanning the gap. The germline CDR1 and CDR2 sequences are MNHNS and SASEGT. The CDR3 loop spans 14 amino acids. CDR3 amino acids: CAARRDASTDTQYF. The CDR3 DNA reads as TGTGCCGCCCGGCGGGACGCTAGCACAGATACGCAGTATTTT.

This clonotype was found many times. The chain recombines TRBV5-1 with TRBJ2-3; D not resolved. Germline CDR1 and CDR2: SGHRS and YFSETQ. CDR3 length: 14 amino acids. Trimming removed 0 bases from V and 3 bases from J, with 8 bases in between. CDR3 in amino acids: CASSLEPTTDTQYF. Written as DNA, the CDR3 is TGCGCCAGCAGCTTGGAACCGACGACAGATACGCAGTATTTT.

The V gene is TRBV25-1, the J gene TRBJ2-5; 7 bases align to TRBD1. Germline V gene data show CDR1 as MGHDK and CDR2 as SYGVNS. V lost 6 bases, J lost 6 bases, and 4 bases stayed unmatched. This CDR3 has 12 residues. CDR3 protein: CASRQGTQTQYF. CDR3 sequence (DNA): TGTGCCAGCAGACAGGGGACGCAGACCCAGTACTTC.

This clonotype was seen at least ten times. CDR3 bases: TGTGCCAGCAGCGTAACAGTGGCAGATACGCAGTATTTT. Translation: CASSVTVADTQYF. V gene TRBV9 combines with J gene TRBJ2-3; the D is unclear. Deletions cut 1 base from V and 4 bases from J, with 7 bases between. The CDR3 covers 13 residues. CDR1 is SGDLS and CDR2 is YYNGEE in the germline V gene. The variable domain in full, with the rest retrieved from reference TRBV9 and TRBJ2-3, is DSGVTQTPKHLITATGQRVTLRCSPRSGDLSVYWYQQSLDQGLQFLIQYYNGEERAKGNILERFSAQQFPDLHSELNLSSLELGDSALYFCASSVTVADTQYFGPGTRLTVL.

The chain recombines TRBV7-2 with TRBJ2-1; TRBD2 aligns across 11 bases. CDR1 SGHTA and CDR2 FQGNSA come from the germline V gene. After removal of 7 bases from V and 3 bases from J, the junction contained 8 bases not matched to a gene. The CDR3 covers 16 residues. The CDR3 sequence is CASIIQGLAVYNEQFF. The CDR3 region has the DNA TGTGCCAGCATTATTCAGGGACTAGCGGTCTACAATGAGCAGTTCTTC. Supplemented by reference TRBV7-2 and TRBJ2-1, the full variable domain reads GAGVSQSPSNKVTEKGKDVELRCDPISGHTALYWYRQSLGQGLEFLIYFQGNSAPDKSGLPSDRFSAERTGGSVSTLTIQRTQQEDSAVYLCASIIQGLAVYNEQFFGPGTRLTVL.

The J gene is TRBJ2-3, the V gene TRBV28, with 8 bases aligning to TRBD1. CDR3 size: 14 residues. Germline assignment: CDR1 MDHEN and CDR2 SYDVKM. The J segment lost 0 bases and the V segment lost 6 bases, leaving 2 bases of the junction unmatched. This CDR3 reads CASSGTGSTDTQYF. The CDR3 nucleotides read TGTGCCAGCAGCGGGACAGGTAGCACAGATACGCAGTATTTT.

The chain couples TRBV7-2 to TRBJ2-1, with 13 bases aligning to TRBD2. The junction had 11 bases not matched to a gene; V was cut back by 7 bases and J by 8 bases. Looked up from germline, CDR1 is SGHTA and CDR2 is FQGNSA. The CDR3 is 16 residues long. The CDR3, as DNA: TGTGCCAGCACTCGCCCCGGGACTAGCGGGGCTTATGAGCAGTTCTTC. Protein: CASTRPGTSGAYEQFF. Full variable domain (missing parts from reference TRBV7-2 and TRBJ2-1): GAGVSQSPSNKVTEKGKDVELRCDPISGHTALYWYRQSLGQGLEFLIYFQGNSAPDKSGLPSDRFSAERTGGSVSTLTIQRTQQEDSAVYLCASTRPGTSGAYEQFFGPGTRLTVL.

The gene calls are TRBV28 and TRBJ1-3; D gene ambiguous. Trimming cost V 6 bases and J 0 bases, with 15 bases left between them. The germline V gene encodes CDR1 MDHEN and CDR2 SYDVKM. CDR3 length: 16 amino acids. CDR3 protein: CASSRKMGSSGNTIYF. In DNA, the CDR3 is TGTGCCAGCAGCCGCAAGATGGGGAGCTCTGGAAACACCATATATTTT.

This clonotype came up many times. The CDR3 DNA reads as TGCGCCAGCAGCTTGAGTACGGAAGCGGACGAGCAGTACTTC. As protein: CASSLSTEADEQYF. The genes are TRBV5-1 and TRBJ2-7; a possible D gene is TRBD2 (5 bases). The CDR3 length is 14 residues. The V end was cut by 1 base, the J end by 5 bases, with 13 bases between. Germline CDR1 reads SGHRS; CDR2 reads YFSETQ.

This clonotype was picked up a small number of times. The chain uses TRBV4-2 and TRBJ2-3; 7 bases align to TRBD1. CDR3 length: 16 amino acids. Per germline, CDR1 LGHNA and CDR2 YNFKEQ. J gave up 0 bases and V 4 bases, and 7 bases lay outside the gene matches. The CDR3 coding sequence is TGTGCCAGCAGCCCCAGACCGGGACAGAGCACAGATACGCAGTATTTT. Protein sequence: CASSPRPGQSTDTQYF.

This clonotype was detected many times. The chain employs TRBV20-1 and TRBJ2-1; D is possibly TRBD1 or TRBD2 (5 bases each). This CDR3 comprises 15 residues. The germline V gene has CDR1 DFQATT and CDR2 SNEGSKA (reference sequence). Between the trimmed V and J ends, which lost 0 bases and 8 bases, there was a span of 17 bases. The CDR3 nucleotides read TGCAGTGCTAGAGATCCCGGGACCCCCGGCCATGAGCAGTTCTTC. Translation gives CSARDPGTPGHEQFF.

The V and J genes are TRBV6-5 and TRBJ2-5, with 9 bases aligning to TRBD1. The trim removed 4 bases at V and 2 bases at J, leaving 5 bases unmatched. The CDR3 length is 15 residues. The germline gives CDR1 MNHEY, CDR2 SVGAGI. The CDR3 DNA is TGTGCCAGCAGTTTGCTCGGGACAGGGCAAGAGACCCAGTACTTC. Protein: CASSLLGTGQETQYF.

The gene calls are TRBV6-2 or TRBV6-3 and TRBJ2-3; tentative D call: TRBD2 (6 bases). Per germline, CDR1 MNHEY and CDR2 SVGEGT. V was trimmed by 7 bases and J by 1 base, leaving 21 bases between them. CDR3 size: 17 residues. The chain's CDR3 is CASTKGTLAGRTDTQYF. The CDR3 DNA sequence: TGTGCCAGCACCAAAGGCACTCTTGCGGGGCGCACAGATACGCAGTATTTT.

The genes are TRBV28 and TRBJ1-1, with D possibly TRBD1 on 6 matching bases. The CDR3 totals 16 residues. V lost 6 bases to trimming and J lost 4 bases, with 21 bases between them. The germline V gene has CDR1 MDHEN and CDR2 SYDVKM. In DNA, the CDR3 is TGTGCCAGCAGCCTACCGCTCCAGGGGATGATCACTGAAGCTTTCTTT. It codes for CASSLPLQGMITEAFF.

V gene TRBV11-2 combines with J gene TRBJ2-3; the match to TRBD2 covers 8 bases. The CDR3 totals 19 residues. Germline V gives CDR1 SGHAT, CDR2 FQNNGV. The trim removed 3 bases at V and 0 bases at J, leaving 14 bases unmatched. In DNA form, the CDR3 reads TGTGCCAGCAGCTTGCTTTGGGGGAGCGGGGGAACTAGCACAGATACGCAGTATTTT. It translates to CASSLLWGSGGTSTDTQYF. The full variable domain, completed using reference TRBV11-2 and TRBJ2-3, is EAGVAQSPRYKIIEKRQSVAFWCNPISGHATLYWYQQILGQGPKLLIQFQNNGVVDDSQLPKDRFSAERLKGVDSTLKIQPAKLEDSAVYLCASSLLWGSGGTSTDTQYFGPGTRLTVL.

The V call is TRBV3-1, the J call TRBJ1-2, with no clear D. Germline values: CDR1 LGHDT, CDR2 YNNKEL (reference sequence). The CDR3 is 14 amino acids. V was pared by 4 bases and J by 0 bases, with 9 bases between. CDR3 residues: CASSRGETNYGYTF. CDR3 sequence (DNA): TGTGCCAGCAGCCGGGGAGAAACTAACTATGGCTACACCTTC.

This clonotype is termed medium-sized. The chain is built from TRBV12-3 or TRBV12-4 and TRBJ2-2; D ambiguous. Trimming cost V 5 bases and J 5 bases, with 6 bases left between them. The CDR3 is 12 residues long. The CDR3 sequence is CASSRTTGELFF. Written as DNA, the CDR3 is TGTGCCAGCAGTCGGACGACCGGGGAGCTGTTTTTT.

The rearrangement uses TRBV7-2 and TRBJ2-1; D assignment may be TRBD1 or TRBD2 (5 bases each). CDR1 and CDR2 (germline): SGHTA, FQGNSA. This CDR3 comprises 16 residues. Trimming shortened V by 1 base and J by 0 bases, and 10 bases separated the two germline ends. CDR3 sequence reads: CASSLVWGSSYNEQFF. The DNA for the CDR3 is TGTGCCAGCAGCTTAGTTTGGGGGAGCTCCTACAATGAGCAGTTCTTC. The whole variable domain, filled in from reference TRBV7-2 and TRBJ2-1, reads GAGVSQSPSNKVTEKGKDVELRCDPISGHTALYWYRQSLGQGLEFLIYFQGNSAPDKSGLPSDRFSAERTGGSVSTLTIQRTQQEDSAVYLCASSLVWGSSYNEQFFGPGTRLTVL.